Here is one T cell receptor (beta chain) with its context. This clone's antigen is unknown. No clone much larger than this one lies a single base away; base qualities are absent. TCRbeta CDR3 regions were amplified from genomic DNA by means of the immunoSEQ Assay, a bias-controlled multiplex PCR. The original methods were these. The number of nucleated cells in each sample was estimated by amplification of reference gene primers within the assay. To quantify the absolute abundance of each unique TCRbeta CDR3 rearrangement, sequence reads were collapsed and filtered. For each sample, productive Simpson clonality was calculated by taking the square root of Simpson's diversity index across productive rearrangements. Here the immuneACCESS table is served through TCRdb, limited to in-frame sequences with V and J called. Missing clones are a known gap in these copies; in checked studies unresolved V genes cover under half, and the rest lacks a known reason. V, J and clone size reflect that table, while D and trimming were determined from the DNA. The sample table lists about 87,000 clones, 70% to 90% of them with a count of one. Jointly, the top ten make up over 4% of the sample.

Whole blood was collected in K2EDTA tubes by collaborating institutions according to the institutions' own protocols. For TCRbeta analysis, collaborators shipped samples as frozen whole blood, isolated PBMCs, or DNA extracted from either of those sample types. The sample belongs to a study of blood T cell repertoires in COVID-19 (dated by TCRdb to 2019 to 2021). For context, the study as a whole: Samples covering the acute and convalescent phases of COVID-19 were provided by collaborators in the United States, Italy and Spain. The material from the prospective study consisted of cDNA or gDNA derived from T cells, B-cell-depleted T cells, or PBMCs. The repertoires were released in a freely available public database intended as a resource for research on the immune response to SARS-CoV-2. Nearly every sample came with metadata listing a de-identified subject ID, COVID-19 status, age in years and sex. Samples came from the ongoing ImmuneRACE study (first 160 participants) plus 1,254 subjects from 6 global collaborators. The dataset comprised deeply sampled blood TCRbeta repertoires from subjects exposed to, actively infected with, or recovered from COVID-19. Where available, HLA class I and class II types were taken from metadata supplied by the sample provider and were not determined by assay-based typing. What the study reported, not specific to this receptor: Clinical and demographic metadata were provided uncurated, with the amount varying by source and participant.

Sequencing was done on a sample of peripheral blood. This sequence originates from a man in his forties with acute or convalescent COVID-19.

The CDR3 protein is CASSLVPGSSEQYF. The nucleotide sequence reads as follows: TGTGCCAGCAGCTTAGTGCCGGGATCAAGCGAGCAGTACTTC. This chain joins TRBV7-2 to TRBJ2-7, with a tentative D gene TRBD2 over 5 matching bases. V drops 1 base and J drops 6 bases, leaving 13 bases in between. The germline V gene specifies SGHTA as CDR1 and FQGNSA as CDR2. Including cysteine and phenylalanine, the CDR3 has 14 amino acids. CDR3 DNA only is kept here, 42 bases in frame from base 1.